This record covers a single T cell receptor beta chain. Its antigen remains unidentified. Base qualities are not at hand, and no much larger clone is one base apart. Participants in the prospective study were enrolled through a virtual design, were aged about 18 to 90 years, and lived in about 25 United States geographic areas. To assign participants to cohorts, the prospective study relied on clinical history that participants themselves reported in a screening survey and a study questionnaire. In the prospective study, whole blood, serum and a nasopharyngeal or oropharyngeal swab were collected from each participant by mobile phlebotomists. Participants in the prospective study had the option to provide additional blood draws and questionnaires over an approximately 2-month period. Prospective study blood samples were shipped either frozen or at room temperature before DNA extraction. The immunoSEQ Assay, a bias-controlled multiplex PCR, was used to amplify TCRbeta CDR3 regions from genomic DNA. As for the original processing: Nucleated cell counts per sample were estimated from amplification of reference gene primers within the assay. To quantify the absolute abundance of each unique TCRbeta CDR3 rearrangement, sequence reads were collapsed and filtered. For each sample, productive Simpson clonality was calculated as the square root of Simpson's diversity index over productive rearrangements. This immuneACCESS table, as held by TCRdb, lists in-frame sequences with V and J called but not all clones. Of the missing ones, under half trace to an unresolved V gene in checked studies; the others have no known cause. The V and J calls and the clone size are those of that table, but D and trimming were determined from the DNA. Within this sample are over 250,000 clones, with roughly 80% of them counted one time only. The leading ten clones occupy approximately 4.5% of the sample.

Its CDR3 holds 13 amino acids, cysteine through phenylalanine. The sequence is cut down to CDR3 DNA, 39 bases in frame from base 1. The germline V gene gives CDR1 as MNHEY and CDR2 as SVGAGI. Relative to germline, V is 0 bases shorter and J is 11 bases shorter, with 13 bases between their ends. The sample belongs to a study of blood T cell repertoires in COVID-19 (dated by TCRdb to the early 2020s). In the study overall: The collaborator samples originated in the United States, Italy and Spain and spanned the acute and convalescent phases of COVID-19. The prospective study material was composed of cDNA or gDNA derived from T cells, B-cell-depleted T cells, or PBMCs. A freely available public database, intended as a resource for researchers studying the immune response to SARS-CoV-2, is where the repertoires were released. Deeply sampled blood TCRbeta repertoires from subjects exposed to, actively infected with, or recovered from COVID-19 were included in the dataset. A de-identified subject ID, COVID-19 status, age in years and sex were almost always included in the sample metadata. The samples were drawn from the first 160 participants of the ongoing ImmuneRACE study and from some 1,300 subjects provided by 6 global collaborators. HLA class I and class II types, where available, came from metadata supplied by the sample provider rather than from assay-based typing. Broad study findings and their caveats: Clinical and demographic metadata were provided uncurated, with the amount varying by source and participant.

The chain joins TRBV6-5 to TRBJ1-1; TRBD1 is possibly the D segment (6 matching bases). The sequencing sample was made of PBMCs or T cells enriched from blood (not recorded which). The receptor was derived from a man aged 25-40 years with acute COVID-19. The DNA is TGTGCCAGCAGTTACTCTAGTACAGGGCGTGCTTTCTTT. The resulting protein is CASSYSSTGRAFF.